These 4 T cell receptor beta chains originate from one sample sequenced in a study of T-cell reconstitution after alpha-beta-depleted transplantation in children. Unique molecular identifiers were incorporated during preparation of the TCRbeta library. TCRdb independently ran MiXCR on the PCR reads; one entry per CDR3 protein. The repertoire includes about 610,000 distinct CDR3 sequences, roughly a tenth of them detected once, and roughly 3.9% sits in the top ten. The sequencing here drew on PBMCs from the stem cell graft donor, taken from the stem cell graft. All receptors derive from a human donor who donated a stem cell graft to a child with acute myeloid leukemia.

This clonotype was seen more than once but under ten times. V gene TRBV9 combines with J gene TRBJ2-7, with D possibly matching TRBD2 (5 bases). V shed 0 bases and J shed 4 bases, with 14 bases lying between them. Germline CDR1 and CDR2: SGDLS and YYNGEE. The CDR3 has 15 amino acids. DNA of the CDR3: TGTGCCAGCAGCGTAGAGGGCGGATCGGGGTACGAGCAGTACTTC. It specifies CASSVEGGSGYEQYF. The whole variable domain, filled in from reference TRBV9 and TRBJ2-7, reads DSGVTQTPKHLITATGQRVTLRCSPRSGDLSVYWYQQSLDQGLQFLIQYYNGEERAKGNILERFSAQQFPDLHSELNLSSLELGDSALYFCASSVEGGSGYEQYFGPGTRLTVT.

This clonotype came up a few times. This chain links TRBV20-1 with TRBJ2-7, with D possibly TRBD2 on 6 matching bases. The CDR3 runs 13 residues. The V end lost 5 bases, the J end lost 4 bases, and 15 bases lay between the germline ends. CDR1 DFQATT and CDR2 SNEGSKA come from the germline V gene (reference sequence). The CDR3 here is CSAYETSSYEQYF. DNA for the CDR3: TGCAGTGCTTACGAGACTAGTTCGTACGAGCAGTACTTC.

This clonotype was counted many times. The gene calls are TRBV20-1 and TRBJ2-2, with D unclear. This CDR3 spans 13 amino acids. The germline V gene has CDR1 DFQATT and CDR2 SNEGSKA (reference sequence). V was pared by 1 base and J by 5 bases, with 8 bases between. The CDR3 loop reads CSARAGSTGELFF. The CDR3 DNA reads as TGCAGTGCTAGAGCCGGTAGTACCGGGGAGCTGTTTTTT.

In this sample, this clonotype turned up a few times. At one end, the junction sequence differs from germline, possibly due to a read error. The chain is built from TRBV7-3 and TRBJ2-7; 10 positions match TRBD1. The CDR3 is made up of 11 amino acids. Germline V gene sequence: CDR1 SGHTA, CDR2 FQGTGA. The CDR3 bases are TGTGCCAGCAGCCCCTCGGACAGGGGGATTTTC. Translating gives CASSPSDRGIF. The full variable domain, in which reference TRBV7-3 and TRBJ2-7 provide the parts outside the CDR3, is GAGVSQTPSNKVTEKGKYVELRCDPISGHTALYWYRQSLGQGPEFLIYFQGTGAADDSGLPNDRFFAVRPEGSVSTLKIQRTERGDSAVYLCASSPSDRGIFGPGTRLTVT.